This TCR beta chain was identified in a study of long-term antiretroviral therapy in people with HIV. General study points: Upon ART, diversity increased but remained lower than transplant donor controls.

Runs used v3.0 of the immunoSEQ assay and were done at survey level. Repertoires were generated with immunoSEQ multiplex PCR, while TCRdb's copy carries only in-frame clones and drops some. The data contain under 20,000 clones, 80% of them singletons. Germline CDR1 reads SGHNT; CDR2 reads YYREEE (reference sequence). V dropped 4 bases and J dropped 1; count of bases not matched to a gene: 10. The length of the CDR3 is 17 residues. Details on this clone: What it binds is unknown.

The material sequenced was unsorted PBMCs, taken 0.2 years after starting antiretroviral therapy. V usage is TRBV5-4 and J usage is TRBJ2-2; the match to TRBD1 covers 7 bases. The receptor's source is a middle-aged woman with HIV. The DNA of the CDR3 is TGTGCCAGCAGCGTGAATTCCGGGACAGTGAACACCGGGGAGCTGTTTTTT. Amino acid sequence: CASSVNSGTVNTGELFF.